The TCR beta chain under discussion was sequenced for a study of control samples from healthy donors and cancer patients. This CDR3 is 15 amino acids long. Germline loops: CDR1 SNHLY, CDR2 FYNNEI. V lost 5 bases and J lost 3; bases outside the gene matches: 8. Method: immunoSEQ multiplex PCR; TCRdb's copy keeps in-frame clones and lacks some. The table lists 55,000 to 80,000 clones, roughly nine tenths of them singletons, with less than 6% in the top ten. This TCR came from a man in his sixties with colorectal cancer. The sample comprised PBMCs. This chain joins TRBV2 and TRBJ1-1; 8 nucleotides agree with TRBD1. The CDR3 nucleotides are TGTGCCAGCAGTCTCCGTACAGGGGGGGACACTGAAGCTTTCTTT. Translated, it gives CASSLRTGGDTEAFF.